This entry lists 21 T cell receptor beta chains sequenced from one sample in a study of identical twins. TCRdb recomputed calls from the 5' RACE reads with MiXCR, one row per CDR3 protein. The data show roughly 1.6 million distinct CDR3 sequences, less than 35% seen once. The sample comprised cord blood. The receptor set was obtained from a newborn girl in good health.

The chain employs TRBV7-8 and TRBJ2-6; 8 bases agree with TRBD1. The CDR3 has 17 residues. Looked up from germline, CDR1 is SGHVS and CDR2 is FQNEAQ. The V gene end was trimmed by 4 bases and the J gene end by 1 base; junction bases not matched to a gene: 6. The CDR3 bases are TGTGCCAGCAGCTCCCGGACAGGGAGTTCTGGGGCCAACGTCCTGACTTTC. Protein product: CASSSRTGSSGANVLTF.

Written as DNA, the CDR3 is TGCGCCAGCAGCTTGAGGGCCGGGACAGTGCCCTCCCGAGGCTATGGCTACACCTTC. The encoded protein is CASSLRAGTVPSRGYGYTF. The chain is built from TRBV5-1 and TRBJ1-2; TRBD1 aligns across 7 bases. CDR3 length: 19 residues. Germline CDR1 and CDR2: SGHRS and YFSETQ. Trimming took 1 base from V and 4 from J; bases not matched to a gene: 19. The whole variable domain, filled in from reference TRBV5-1 and TRBJ1-2, reads KAGVTQTPRYLIKTRGQQVTLSCSPISGHRSVSWYQQTPGQGLQFLFEYFSETQRNKGNFPGRFSGRQFSNSRSEMNVSTLELGDSALYLCASSLRAGTVPSRGYGYTFGSGTRLTVV.

This clonotype was detected only once. V and J are TRBV6-5 and TRBJ2-4, with TRBD2 identical over 9 bases. Germline trimming cut 0 bases from V and 13 bases from J; bases unmatched to any gene: 19. The germline V gene encodes CDR1 MNHEY and CDR2 SVGAGI. The CDR3 covers 18 residues. The CDR3 sequence: CASSYSKGLAGSYNEQYF. Written as DNA, the CDR3 is TGTGCCAGCAGTTACTCGAAAGGCCTAGCGGGATCATACAATGAGCAGTACTTC.

This clonotype has only a few counts. The J gene is TRBJ2-7, the V gene TRBV18; 10 bases line up with TRBD2. CDR1 is KGHSH and CDR2 is LQKENI in the germline V gene. J gave up 5 bases and V 0 bases, and 4 bases lay outside the gene matches. CDR3 length equals 15 residues. The CDR3 nucleotides read TGTGCCAGCTCACCACCTCTAGCGGGGGTGAACGAGCAGTACTTC. Translation: CASSPPLAGVNEQYF.

This clonotype was observed once. The rearrangement uses TRBV20-1 and TRBJ2-1; D may correspond to TRBD1 or TRBD2 (5 bases each). V lost 6 bases and J 0 bases, leaving 30 bases between the germline ends. This CDR3 has 20 residues. Looked up from germline, CDR1 is DFQATT and CDR2 is SNEGSKA (reference sequence). CDR3: CSAKEGVRKPGPSSYNEQFF. The CDR3 nucleotides read TGCAGTGCAAAAGAAGGGGTACGAAAGCCGGGACCGAGCTCCTACAATGAGCAGTTCTTC.

A few counts support this clonotype. The rearrangement links TRBV12-3 or TRBV12-4 to TRBJ1-3; tentative D call: TRBD1 (6 bases). The CDR3 length is 16 residues. V lost 2 bases and J 2 bases, leaving 13 bases between the germline ends. The CDR3 DNA reads TGTGCCAGCAGTTTATACGCAGGGGCAACTGGAAACACCATATATTTT. Its protein is CASSLYAGATGNTIYF.

The CDR3 here is CASTPQPGQNYGQYF. DNA of the CDR3: TGTGCCAGCACCCCACAACCGGGACAAAACTACGGGCAGTACTTC. This chain connects TRBV7-2 to TRBJ2-4; tentative D call: TRBD1 (6 bases). The CDR3 has 15 amino acids. V was cut by 7 bases and J by 13 bases, with 26 bases left in between. CDR1 and CDR2 (germline): SGHTA, FQGNSA. Using reference TRBV7-2 and TRBJ2-4 for the parts outside the CDR3, the full variable domain is GAGVSQSPSNKVTEKGKDVELRCDPISGHTALYWYRQSLGQGLEFLIYFQGNSAPDKSGLPSDRFSAERTGGSVSTLTIQRTQQEDSAVYLCASTPQPGQNYGQYFGAGTRLSVL.

This clonotype was detected a few times. The rearrangement joins TRBV20-1 to TRBJ2-7, with TRBD2 identical over 12 bases. CDR3 size: 16 residues. Germline assignment: CDR1 DFQATT and CDR2 SNEGSKA (reference sequence). J was trimmed by 3 bases and V by 2 bases; bases with no gene match: 8. CDR3 sequence: CSARRTSGIRVYEQYF. The CDR3 nucleotides read TGCAGTGCTAGAAGGACTAGCGGGATCCGAGTCTACGAGCAGTACTTC.

In this sample, this clonotype turned up a few times. The V call is TRBV9, the J call TRBJ2-5, with a weak D call TRBD2 (6 bases). From germline, CDR1 is SGDLS and CDR2 YYNGEE. This CDR3 region has 13 residues. Trimming left V 0 bases short and J 11 bases short, with 14 bases between. In DNA form, the CDR3 reads TGTGCCAGCAGCGTAGGAGTTTCGGGGGAGCAGTACTTC. Amino acid sequence: CASSVGVSGEQYF.

This clonotype was observed many times. The chain combines TRBV20-1 with TRBJ2-7; the D is unclear. Germline V gene sequence: CDR1 DFQATT, CDR2 SNEGSKA (reference sequence). The V and J ends lost 1 base and 0 bases respectively, with 7 bases between them. There are 13 residues in the CDR3. The CDR3 protein is CSARVGGSYEQYF. In DNA form, the CDR3 reads TGCAGTGCTAGAGTTGGCGGCTCCTACGAGCAGTACTTC.

J is TRBJ1-1 and V is TRBV20-1, with a possible D match to TRBD1 (5 bases). The germline V gene has CDR1 DFQATT and CDR2 SNEGSKA (reference sequence). The CDR3 runs 14 residues. Trimming removed 3 bases from V and 1 base from J, with 12 bases in between. The CDR3 DNA follows: TGCAGTGCTAGCCCTCCCGGGACGAACACTGAAGCTTTCTTT. It specifies CSASPPGTNTEAFF.

This clonotype was observed a handful of times. The rearrangement joins TRBV27 to TRBJ1-6; 7 bases fit TRBD1. CDR3 size: 16 residues. The germline CDR1 and CDR2 sequences are MNHEY and SMNVEV (reference sequence). Trimming took 5 bases from V and 0 from J; bases not matched to a gene: 4. The CDR3 loop reads CASSDRVHSYNSPLHF. DNA of the CDR3: TGTGCCAGCAGTGACAGGGTTCACTCCTATAATTCACCCCTCCACTTT.

This clonotype occurred a few times. The CDR3 nucleotides read TGCAGTGCCGACGAACGGACCTATGGCTACACCTTC. This translates into CSADERTYGYTF. The chain combines TRBV20-1 with TRBJ1-2, with no clear D. This CDR3 comprises 12 residues. V lost 6 bases and J lost 4, with 12 bases in between. Germline V gives CDR1 DFQATT, CDR2 SNEGSKA (reference sequence).

Comment on this clonotype: Sequence at one end of the junction differs from germline and may be a read error. The V call is TRBV3-1, the J call TRBJ1-2; D gene uncertain. Germline values: CDR1 LGHDT, CDR2 YNNKEL (reference sequence). There are 15 residues in the CDR3. CDR3 protein: CVSSQGSGSNYGYTF. CDR3 DNA sequence: TGTGTCAGCAGCCAAGGGTCAGGAAGTAACTATGGCTACACCTTC.

This clonotype was seen only a few times. This chain joins TRBV11-2 and TRBJ1-4, with D tentatively TRBD1 (6 bases). The V gene lost 2 bases and the J gene lost 3 bases, with 10 bases spanning the gap. This CDR3 region has 15 residues. The V gene's germline CDR1 is SGHAT and CDR2 FQNNGV. CDR3 amino acids: CASSLWGAANEKLFF. The CDR3 coding sequence is TGTGCCAGCAGCTTATGGGGGGCGGCTAATGAAAAACTGTTTTTT.

The chain combines TRBV6-7 with TRBJ2-7; TRBD2 might be the D (5 bases). TRBV6-7 is filed as an ORF, its function uncertain. The CDR3 contains 11 residues. V lost 8 bases, J lost 6 bases, and 11 bases lay in between. The CDR3 reads CASFSGFEQYF. The CDR3 DNA reads TGTGCCAGCTTTTCGGGATTCGAGCAGTACTTC.

This clonotype was found a few times. The rearrangement uses TRBV20-1 and TRBJ2-7; 9 bases agree with TRBD1. This CDR3 spans 12 amino acids. After removal of 5 bases from V and 3 bases from J, the junction contained 2 bases not matched to a gene. Germline CDR1 is DFQATT and CDR2 is SNEGSKA (reference sequence). In DNA form, the CDR3 reads TGCAGTGCTCGACAGGGGGTCTACGAGCAGTACTTC. It codes for CSARQGVYEQYF.

This clonotype was detected once. This may arise from a read error, as a much more abundant clone is one base away. The chain recombines TRBV29-1 with TRBJ2-3, with D perhaps matching TRBD1 or TRBD2 (5 bases each). CDR1 is SQVTM, CDR2 ANQGSEA, per germline. The germline V and J ends were trimmed by 6 bases and 4 bases, with 20 bases remaining between them. CDR3 size: 15 residues. CDR3 sequence (DNA): TGCAGCGTATTGAGTGGGACCTTTCGTGCAGATACGCAGTATTTT. Translating gives CSVLSGTFRADTQYF.

There are many counts of this clonotype. The genes are TRBV3-1 and TRBJ1-2; D gene ambiguous. The V gene's germline CDR1 is LGHDT and CDR2 YNNKEL (reference sequence). This CDR3 has 14 residues. The V and J ends lost 1 base and 1 base respectively, with 7 bases between them. CDR3 DNA sequence: TGTGCCAGCAGCCAAGGGGCACTTAACTATGGCTACACCTTC. Protein product: CASSQGALNYGYTF.

This clonotype occurred many times. The chain uses TRBV11-2 and TRBJ2-1; D might be TRBD2 (6 bases). Germline CDR1 reads SGHAT; CDR2 reads FQNNGV. The germline V and J ends were trimmed by 5 bases and 4 bases, with 18 bases remaining between them. The CDR3 has 16 amino acids. The CDR3 reads CASSPPTDGGYNEQFF. The DNA of the CDR3 is TGTGCCAGCAGCCCTCCGACGGACGGAGGGTACAATGAGCAGTTCTTC. The entire variable domain, with the rest obtained from reference TRBV11-2 and TRBJ2-1, is as follows: EAGVAQSPRYKIIEKRQSVAFWCNPISGHATLYWYQQILGQGPKLLIQFQNNGVVDDSQLPKDRFSAERLKGVDSTLKIQPAKLEDSAVYLCASSPPTDGGYNEQFFGPGTRLTVL.

This clonotype has at least ten counts. The chain combines TRBV20-1 with TRBJ2-3; D gene unclear. Trimming shortened V by 0 bases and J by 5 bases, and 3 bases separated the two germline ends. The CDR3 is 11 residues long. Germline loops: CDR1 DFQATT, CDR2 SNEGSKA (reference sequence). CDR3 DNA sequence: TGCAGTGCTAGAGATATAGATACGCAGTATTTT. Protein sequence: CSARDIDTQYF.